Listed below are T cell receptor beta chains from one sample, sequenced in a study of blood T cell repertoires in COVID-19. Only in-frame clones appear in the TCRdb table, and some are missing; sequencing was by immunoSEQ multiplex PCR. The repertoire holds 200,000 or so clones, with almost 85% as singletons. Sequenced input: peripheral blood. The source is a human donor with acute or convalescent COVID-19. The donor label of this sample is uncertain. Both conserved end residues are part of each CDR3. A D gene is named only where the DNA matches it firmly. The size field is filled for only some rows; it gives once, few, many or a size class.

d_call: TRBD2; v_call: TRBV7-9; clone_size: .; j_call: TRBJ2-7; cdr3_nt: TGTGCCAGCAGCTTGGACGGACTAGCGGCCAGCGGCGAGCAGTACTTC; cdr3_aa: CASSLDGLAASGEQYF
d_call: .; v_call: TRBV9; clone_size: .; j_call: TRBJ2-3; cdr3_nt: TGTGCCAGCAGCGTAGACAGACCTCAGGATACGCAGTATTTT; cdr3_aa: CASSVDRPQDTQYF
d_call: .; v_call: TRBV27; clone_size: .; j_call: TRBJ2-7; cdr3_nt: TGTGCCAGCAGTTTATGGAGACAGAACTCCTACGAGCAGTACTTC; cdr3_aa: CASSLWRQNSYEQYF
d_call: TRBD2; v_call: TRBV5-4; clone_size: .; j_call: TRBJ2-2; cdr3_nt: TGTGCCAGCAGCTTGTTGCTAGCGGGAGACAACACCGGGGAGCTGTTTTTT; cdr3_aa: CASSLLLAGDNTGELFF
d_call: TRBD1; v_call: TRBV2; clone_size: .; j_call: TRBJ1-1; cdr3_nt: TGTGCCAGCAGACCGGGACAGTACACTGAAGCTTTCTTT; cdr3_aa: CASRPGQYTEAFF
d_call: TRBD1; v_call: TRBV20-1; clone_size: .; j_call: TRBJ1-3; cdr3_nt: TGCAGTGCTCCACAGGGGGCCACCATATATTTT; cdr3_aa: CSAPQGATIYF
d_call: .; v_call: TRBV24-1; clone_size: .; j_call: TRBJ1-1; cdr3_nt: TGTGCCACCCCCCTGAAGCGCACGTTTCTTGGTGAAGCTTTCTTT; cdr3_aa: CATPLKRTFLGEAFF
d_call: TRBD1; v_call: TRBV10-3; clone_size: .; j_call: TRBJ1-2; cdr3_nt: TGTGCCATGGGACAGCCCCAATCGGGTGGCTACACCTTC; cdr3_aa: CAMGQPQSGGYTF
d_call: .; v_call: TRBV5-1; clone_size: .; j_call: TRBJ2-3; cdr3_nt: TGCGCCAGCAGCTTGGCCGGTAGCGCCGACGCGGGAGATACGCAGTATTTT; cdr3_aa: CASSLAGSADAGDTQYF
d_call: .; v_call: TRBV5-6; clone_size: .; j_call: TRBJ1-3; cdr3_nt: TGTGCCAGCAGCCCACAGCACTCTGGAAACACCATATATTTT; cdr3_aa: CASSPQHSGNTIYF
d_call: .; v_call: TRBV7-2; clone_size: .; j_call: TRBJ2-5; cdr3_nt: TGTGCCAGCAGCTTAATACCACAGGGGAAACCGGGGGCCCAGTACTTC; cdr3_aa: CASSLIPQGKPGAQYF
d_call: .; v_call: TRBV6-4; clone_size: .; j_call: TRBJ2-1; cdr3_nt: TGTGCCAGCAGCCTCGACTTGGACTACAATGAGCAGTTCTTC; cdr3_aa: CASSLDLDYNEQFF
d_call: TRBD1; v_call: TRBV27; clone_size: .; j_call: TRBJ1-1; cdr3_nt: TGTGCCAGCAGTTTCATTGGACAGGGAACGAACACTGAAGCTTTCTTT; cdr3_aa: CASSFIGQGTNTEAFF
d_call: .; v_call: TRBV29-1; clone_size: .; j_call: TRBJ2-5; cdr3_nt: TGCAGCGTTGGGAGGACGTACCAAGAGACCCAGTACTTC; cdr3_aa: CSVGRTYQETQYF
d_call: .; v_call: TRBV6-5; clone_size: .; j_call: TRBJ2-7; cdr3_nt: TGTGCCAGCAGTTACCGGGGACAAGGCTCCTACGAGCAGTACTTC; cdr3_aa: CASSYRGQGSYEQYF
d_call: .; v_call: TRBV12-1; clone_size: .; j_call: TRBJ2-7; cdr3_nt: TGTGCCAGCAGCTCTCCGACAGGGATGGGACGCGAGCAGTACTTC; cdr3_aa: CASSSPTGMGREQYF
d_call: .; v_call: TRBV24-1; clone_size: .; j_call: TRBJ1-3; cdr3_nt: TGTGCCACCCATTTGGGGGGAAGGTCGGCAAGAAACACCATATATTTT; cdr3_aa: CATHLGGRSARNTIYF
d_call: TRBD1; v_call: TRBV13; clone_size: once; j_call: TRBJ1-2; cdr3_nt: TGTGCCAGCAGCCAAGGACAGGGGACCTATGGCTACACCTTC; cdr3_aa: CASSQGQGTYGYTF
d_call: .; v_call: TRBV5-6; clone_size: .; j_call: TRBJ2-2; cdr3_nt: TGTGCCAGCAGCTTGGCATACGGGCTAGCCGAGAACACCGGGGAGCTGTTTTTT; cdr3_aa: CASSLAYGLAENTGELFF
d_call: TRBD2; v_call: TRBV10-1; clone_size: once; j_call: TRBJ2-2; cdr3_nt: TGCGCCAGCAGTGACCCCGGACTAGCGGCGAACACCGGGGAGCTGTTTTTT; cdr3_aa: CASSDPGLAANTGELFF
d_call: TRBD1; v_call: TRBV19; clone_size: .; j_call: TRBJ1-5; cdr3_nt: TGTGCCAGTAACCCCGGACAGGGACGGGGTCAGCCCCAGCATTTT; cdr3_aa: CASNPGQGRGQPQHF
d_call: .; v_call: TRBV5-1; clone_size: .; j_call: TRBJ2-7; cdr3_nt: TGCGCCAGCAGCCTCGGGGGTAGCGCTACCTACGAGCAGTACTTC; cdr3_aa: CASSLGGSATYEQYF
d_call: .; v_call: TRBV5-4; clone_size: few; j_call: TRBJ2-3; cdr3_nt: TGTGCCAGCAGCTCCCAGGGATCAAGGGATACGCAGTATTTT; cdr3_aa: CASSSQGSRDTQYF
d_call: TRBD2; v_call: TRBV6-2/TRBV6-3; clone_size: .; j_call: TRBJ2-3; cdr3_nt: TGTGCCAGCAGTTACCGACTTAGCGGGAGAACAGATACGCAGTATTTT; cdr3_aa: CASSYRLSGRTDTQYF